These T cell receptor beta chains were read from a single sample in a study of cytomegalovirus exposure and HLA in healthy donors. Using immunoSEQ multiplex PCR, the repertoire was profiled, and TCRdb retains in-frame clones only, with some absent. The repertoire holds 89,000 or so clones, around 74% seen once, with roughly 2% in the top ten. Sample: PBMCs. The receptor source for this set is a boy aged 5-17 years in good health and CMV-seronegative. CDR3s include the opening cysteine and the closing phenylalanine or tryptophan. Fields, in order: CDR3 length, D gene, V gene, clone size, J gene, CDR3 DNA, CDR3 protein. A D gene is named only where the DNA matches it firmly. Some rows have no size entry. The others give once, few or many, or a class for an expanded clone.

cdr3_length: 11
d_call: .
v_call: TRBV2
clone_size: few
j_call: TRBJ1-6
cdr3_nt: TGTGCCAGCAGCTTGGCAGCACCCCTCCACTTT
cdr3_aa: CASSLAAPLHF

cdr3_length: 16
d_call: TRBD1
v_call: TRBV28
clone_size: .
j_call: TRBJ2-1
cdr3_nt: TGTGCCAGCAGTTTATGGTCCGGACAGGAGAGGAATGAGCAGTTCTTC
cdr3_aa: CASSLWSGQERNEQFF

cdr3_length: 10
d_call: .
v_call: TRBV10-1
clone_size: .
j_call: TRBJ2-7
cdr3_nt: TGCGCCAGCCGGGACTACGAGCAGTACTTC
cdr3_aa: CASRDYEQYF

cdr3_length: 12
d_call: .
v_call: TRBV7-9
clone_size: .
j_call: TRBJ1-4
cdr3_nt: TGTGCCAGCAGCTCCAGGGTGGATAAACTGTTTTTT
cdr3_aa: CASSSRVDKLFF

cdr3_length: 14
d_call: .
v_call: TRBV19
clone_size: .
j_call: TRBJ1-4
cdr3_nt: TGTGCCAGTAGTAGACGGGGGACTAATGAAAAACTGTTTTTT
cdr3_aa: CASSRRGTNEKLFF

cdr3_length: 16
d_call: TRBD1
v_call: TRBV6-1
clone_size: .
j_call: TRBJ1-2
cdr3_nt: TGTGCCAGCAGTGAAGCTGGACAGGACCCTAACTATGGCTACACCTTC
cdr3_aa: CASSEAGQDPNYGYTF

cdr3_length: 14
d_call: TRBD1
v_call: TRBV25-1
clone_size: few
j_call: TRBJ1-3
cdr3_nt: TGTGCCAGCAGTGAGGGGACAGAACTGAACACCATATATTTT
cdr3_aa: CASSEGTELNTIYF

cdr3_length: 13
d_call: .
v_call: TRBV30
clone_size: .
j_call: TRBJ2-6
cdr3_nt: TGTGCCGGGGACTCAACTGGGGCCAACGTCCTGACTTTC
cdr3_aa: CAGDSTGANVLTF

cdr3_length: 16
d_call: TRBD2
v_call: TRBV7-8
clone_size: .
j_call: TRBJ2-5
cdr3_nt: TGTGCCAGCGCCGGGACTAGCGGGGCCTTCCAAGAGACCCAGTACTTC
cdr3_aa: CASAGTSGAFQETQYF

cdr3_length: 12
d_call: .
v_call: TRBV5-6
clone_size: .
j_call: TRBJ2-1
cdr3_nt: TGTGCCAGCAGCAGCGGACCAAGGGAGCAGTTCTTC
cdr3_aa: CASSSGPREQFF

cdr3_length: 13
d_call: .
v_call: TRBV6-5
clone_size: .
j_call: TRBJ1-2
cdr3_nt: TGTGCCAGCAGCCTCGGGGGTTGGGATGGCTACACCTTC
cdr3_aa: CASSLGGWDGYTF